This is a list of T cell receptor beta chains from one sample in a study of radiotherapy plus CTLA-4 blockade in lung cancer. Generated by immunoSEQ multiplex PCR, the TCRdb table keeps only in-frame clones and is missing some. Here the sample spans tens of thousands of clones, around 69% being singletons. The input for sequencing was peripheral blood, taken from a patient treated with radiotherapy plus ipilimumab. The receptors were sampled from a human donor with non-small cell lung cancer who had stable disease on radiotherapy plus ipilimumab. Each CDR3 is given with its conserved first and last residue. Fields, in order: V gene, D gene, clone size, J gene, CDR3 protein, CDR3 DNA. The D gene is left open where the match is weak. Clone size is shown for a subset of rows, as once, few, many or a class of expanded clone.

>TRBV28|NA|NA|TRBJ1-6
CASSFPVSGISTFSPLHF
TGTGCCAGCAGTTTTCCGGTATCCGGGATTTCCACTTTTTCACCCCTCCACTTT
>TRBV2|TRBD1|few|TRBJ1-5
CASKGSGGLNSNQPQHF
TGTGCCAGCAAGGGGTCAGGGGGACTCAATAGCAATCAGCCCCAGCATTTT
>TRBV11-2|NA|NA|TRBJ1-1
CASSPGIGSTEAFF
TGTGCCAGCAGCCCAGGGATAGGAAGCACTGAAGCTTTCTTT
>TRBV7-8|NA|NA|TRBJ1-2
CASSSLVRGQVNYGYTF
TGTGCCAGCAGCTCCCTGGTGAGGGGACAAGTTAACTATGGCTACACCTTC
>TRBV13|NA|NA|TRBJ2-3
CASSLGRSGSTDTQYF
TGTGCCAGCAGCTTAGGTAGGAGTGGGAGCACAGATACGCAGTATTTT
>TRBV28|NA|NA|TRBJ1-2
CASKRQIYGYTF
TGTGCCAGCAAGAGACAGATCTATGGCTACACCTTC
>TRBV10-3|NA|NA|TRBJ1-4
CAISARGQNEKLFF
TGTGCCATCAGTGCTCGAGGGCAAAACGAAAAACTGTTTTTT
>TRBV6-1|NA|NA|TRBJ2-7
CASSEAAGGYEQYF
TGTGCCAGCAGTGAAGCAGCCGGAGGCTACGAGCAGTACTTC
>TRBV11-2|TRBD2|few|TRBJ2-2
CASSLASGGGGELFF
TGTGCCAGCAGCTTAGCTAGCGGGGGAGGCGGGGAGCTGTTTTTT
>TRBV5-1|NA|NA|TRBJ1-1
CASSLVQANTEAFF
TGCGCCAGCAGCTTGGTACAGGCCAACACTGAAGCTTTCTTT
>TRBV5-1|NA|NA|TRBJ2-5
CASCTGAGVVETQYF
TGCGCCAGCTGTACAGGAGCAGGGGTGGTAGAGACCCAGTACTTC
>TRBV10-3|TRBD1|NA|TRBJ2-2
CAIRKGTANTGELFF
TGTGCCATCAGGAAGGGGACAGCGAACACCGGGGAGCTGTTTTTT
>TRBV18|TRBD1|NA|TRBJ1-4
CASSPATGRSEKLFF
TGTGCCAGCTCACCTGCGACAGGGAGAAGTGAAAAACTGTTTTTT
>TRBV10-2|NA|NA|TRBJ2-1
CASSDSYNEQFF
TGCGCCAGCAGTGACAGTTACAATGAGCAGTTCTTC
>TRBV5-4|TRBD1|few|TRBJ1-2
CASSLGTGVRDGYTF
TGTGCCAGCAGCTTGGGAACAGGGGTAAGGGATGGCTACACCTTC
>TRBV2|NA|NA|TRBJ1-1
CASRQAMNTEAFF
TGTGCCAGCAGGCAGGCCATGAACACTGAAGCTTTCTTT
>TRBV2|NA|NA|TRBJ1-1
CATRRNTEAFF
TGTGCCACTAGGCGGAACACTGAAGCTTTCTTT
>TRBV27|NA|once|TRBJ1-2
CASSFRGNYGYTF
TGTGCCAGCAGTTTCCGGGGAAACTATGGCTACACCTTC
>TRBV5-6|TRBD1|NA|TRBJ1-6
CASSLMDRDLHNSPLHF
TGTGCCAGCAGCCTGATGGACAGGGACCTCCATAATTCACCCCTCCACTTT
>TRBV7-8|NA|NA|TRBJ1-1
CASRKVMNTEAFF
TGTGCCAGCAGGAAAGTCATGAACACTGAAGCTTTCTTT
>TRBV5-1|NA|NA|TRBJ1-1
CASSRTANTEAFF
TGCGCCAGCAGCCGGACAGCGAACACTGAAGCTTTCTTT
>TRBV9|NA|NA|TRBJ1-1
CASSGQGMGTEAFF
TGTGCCAGCAGCGGGCAGGGGATGGGCACTGAAGCTTTCTTT
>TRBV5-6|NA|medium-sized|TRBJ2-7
CASSLEQVPRGEQYF
TGTGCCAGCAGCTTGGAACAGGTCCCCCGAGGGGAACAGTACTTC
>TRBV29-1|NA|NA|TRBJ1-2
CSVHGYYGYTF
TGCAGCGTTCACGGATACTATGGCTACACCTTC
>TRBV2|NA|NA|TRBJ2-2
CASMGRGAPTGELFF
TGTGCCAGCATGGGCAGGGGGGCACCCACCGGGGAGCTGTTTTTT
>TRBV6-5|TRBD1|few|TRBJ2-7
CASRTGAYEQYF
TGTGCCAGCAGGACAGGGGCCTACGAGCAGTACTTC
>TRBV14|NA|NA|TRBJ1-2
CASSQGTNYGYTF
TGTGCCAGCAGCCAAGGGACGAACTATGGCTACACCTTC
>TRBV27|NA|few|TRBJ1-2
CASSLSSRGGDGYTF
TGTGCCAGCAGTTTATCCTCCCGCGGAGGGGATGGCTACACCTTC
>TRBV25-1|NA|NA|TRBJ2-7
CASSDAAGLSYEQYF
TGTGCCAGCAGTGATGCGGCAGGTCTCTCCTACGAGCAGTACTTC
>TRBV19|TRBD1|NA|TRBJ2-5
CASSTGTGGLATQYF
TGTGCCAGTAGTACGGGGACAGGGGGCCTCGCGACCCAGTACTTC
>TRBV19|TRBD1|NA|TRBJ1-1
CASSRTGGENTEAFF
TGTGCCAGTAGTCGCACAGGGGGAGAGAACACTGAAGCTTTCTTT
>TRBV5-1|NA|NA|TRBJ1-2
CASSLDRGLGGYTF
TGCGCCAGCAGCTTAGACCGGGGCCTTGGAGGCTACACCTTC
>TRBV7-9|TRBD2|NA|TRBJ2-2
CASSSPTSGGPSNTGELFF
TGTGCCAGCAGCTCACCAACTAGCGGGGGGCCATCGAACACCGGGGAGCTGTTTTTT
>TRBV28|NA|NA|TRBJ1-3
CASTYRDTPGNTIYF
TGTGCCAGCACGTACCGGGACACCCCCGGAAACACCATATATTTT
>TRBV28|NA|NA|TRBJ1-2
CASSLAPLRRGYTF
TGTGCCAGCAGCTTGGCCCCCCTGAGACGAGGCTACACCTTC
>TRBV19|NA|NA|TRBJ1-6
CASSLAGISYNSPLHF
TGTGCCAGTAGTCTGGCAGGGATCTCCTATAATTCACCCCTCCACTTT
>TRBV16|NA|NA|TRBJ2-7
CASSQFTGKIYEQYF
TGTGCCAGCAGCCAATTCACCGGGAAAATCTACGAGCAGTACTTC
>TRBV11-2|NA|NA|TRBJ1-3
CASSPQGRDTIYF
TGTGCCAGCAGCCCCCAGGGGAGGGACACCATATATTTT
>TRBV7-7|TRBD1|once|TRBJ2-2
CASTGQVTGELFF
TGTGCCAGCACGGGACAGGTCACCGGGGAGCTGTTTTTT
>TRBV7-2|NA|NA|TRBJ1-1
CASSLEARMNTEAFF
TGTGCCAGCAGCTTAGAAGCGAGAATGAACACTGAAGCTTTCTTT
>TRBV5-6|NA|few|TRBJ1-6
CASSLVGGPNSPLHF
TGTGCCAGCAGCTTGGTGGGGGGCCCCAATTCACCCCTCCACTTT
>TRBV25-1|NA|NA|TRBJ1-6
CASSEYGGRGSSPLHF
TGTGCCAGCAGTGAATACGGTGGAAGAGGTAGTTCACCCCTCCACTTT
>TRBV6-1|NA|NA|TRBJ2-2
CASNEGEAGTGELFF
TGTGCCAGCAATGAAGGGGAAGCAGGAACCGGGGAGCTGTTTTTT
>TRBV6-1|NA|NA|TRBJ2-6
CASIKRGFGANVLTF
TGTGCCAGCATAAAAAGGGGTTTTGGGGCCAACGTCCTGACTTTC
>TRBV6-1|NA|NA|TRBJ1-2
CASDDSYGYTF
TGTGCCAGCGACGACAGCTATGGCTACACCTTC
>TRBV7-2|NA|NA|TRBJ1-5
CASSLIGGNQPQHF
TGTGCCAGCAGCTTAATCGGAGGAAATCAGCCCCAGCATTTT
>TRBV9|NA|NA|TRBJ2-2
CASSVFSFGPSTGELFF
TGTGCCAGCAGCGTTTTCTCGTTCGGGCCATCCACCGGGGAGCTGTTTTTT
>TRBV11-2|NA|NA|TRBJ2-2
CASSLSRANTGELFF
TGTGCCAGCAGCTTAAGCAGAGCGAACACCGGGGAGCTGTTTTTT
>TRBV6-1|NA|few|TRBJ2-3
CASSPVPTLDTQYF
TGTGCCAGCAGTCCCGTCCCGACCCTAGATACGCAGTATTTT
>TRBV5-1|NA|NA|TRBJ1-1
CASSLDGEAFF
TGCGCCAGCAGCTTGGACGGTGAAGCTTTCTTT
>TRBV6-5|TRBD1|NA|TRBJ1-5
CASRPTGVGQPQHF
TGTGCCAGCAGACCTACAGGGGTCGGGCAGCCCCAGCATTTT